This TCR beta chain was recovered during a study of blood T cell repertoires in COVID-19 (TCRdb year 2020). A note on the overall study: Samples covering the acute and convalescent phases of COVID-19 were provided by collaborators in the United States, Italy and Spain. The material from the prospective study consisted of cDNA or gDNA derived from T cells, B-cell-depleted T cells, or PBMCs. Subjects who had been exposed to COVID-19, were actively infected with it, or had recovered from it provided the deeply sampled blood TCRbeta repertoires that made up the dataset. The repertoires were released in a freely available public database intended as a resource for research on the immune response to SARS-CoV-2. The samples were drawn from two sources: the first 160 participants of the ongoing ImmuneRACE study, and 1,000 to 1,500 subjects contributed by 6 global collaborators. A de-identified subject ID, COVID-19 status, age in years and sex were almost always included in the sample metadata. Where HLA class I and class II types were available, the types were taken from metadata supplied by the sample provider, not from assay-based typing. Results the study describes overall, beyond this receptor: The amount of clinical and demographic metadata varied by source and participant and was provided uncurated.

Trimming removed 6 bases from V and 9 bases from J, leaving 17 bases between the germline ends. The CDR3 spans 13 residues, from the cysteine through the phenylalanine. Only the CDR3 DNA is retained, 39 bases long and in frame from the first base. CDR1 and CDR2 are read off the germline V gene as MRHNA and SNTAGT. The collaborating institutions used their own protocols to collect whole blood in K2EDTA tubes. For TCRbeta analysis, collaborators shipped samples in one of three forms: frozen whole blood, isolated PBMCs, or DNA extracted from either of those sample types. The immunoSEQ Assay, a bias-controlled multiplex PCR, was used to amplify TCRbeta CDR3 regions from genomic DNA. The authors' analysis ran thus. Within the assay, amplification of reference gene primers was used to estimate how many nucleated cells each sample contained. Sequence reads were collapsed and filtered to measure the absolute abundance of every unique TCRbeta CDR3 rearrangement. For each sample, productive Simpson clonality was calculated by taking the square root of Simpson's diversity index across productive rearrangements. Drawn from immuneACCESS, this table holds only the in-frame rearrangements with V and J called that TCRdb kept. Clones are partly lost; checked studies trace under half to an unresolved V gene and leave the rest unexplained. V and J calls plus clone size are reproduced from that table; the DNA served to infer D and trimming. A total of under 250,000 clones appear in this sample, roughly 80% of them only once. The ten largest clones represent roughly 2.6% of the sample.

Details on this clone: Its recognized antigen is unknown. Within one base of it there is no much larger clone, and no base qualities were kept.

The sequence derives from a middle-aged woman with active or convalescent COVID-19. The V and J segments used are TRBV6-4 and TRBJ1-1; 6 matching bases give a weak D call of TRBD1. The sequenced sample was peripheral blood. The base sequence is TGTGCCAGCAGCCTATATCCGGGGACAAAAGCTTTCTTT. Its protein product is CASSLYPGTKAFF.